The 9 T cell receptor beta chains reported below all come from one sample, sequenced in a study of blood T cell repertoires in COVID-19. Data came from immunoSEQ multiplex PCR; TCRdb stores just in-frame clones and leaves some out. Of approximately 100,000 clones detected, around 89% appear once; the ten largest clones hold less than 40%. The specimen was peripheral blood. Receptors originate from an elderly woman with acute or convalescent COVID-19.

This clone occurred once. The chain has TRBV6-6 and TRBJ2-1; D might be TRBD1 (6 bases). Germline V gene sequence: CDR1 MNHNY, CDR2 SVGAGI (reference sequence). This CDR3 is built from 14 residues. V lost 2 bases, J lost 10 bases, and 15 bases lay in between. CDR3 nucleotide sequence: TGTGCCAGCAGTTACGGGACACAGGCCTTAGAGCAGTTCTTC. The encoded protein is CASSYGTQALEQFF.

The J gene is TRBJ2-1, the V gene TRBV5-1; 8 positions agree with TRBD1. Trimming took 6 bases from V and 2 from J; bases not matched to a gene: 4. This CDR3 contains 14 residues. CDR1 is SGHRS, CDR2 YFSETQ, per germline. CDR3 sequence: CASKDRVAYNEQFF. CDR3 in DNA: TGCGCCAGCAAGGACAGGGTAGCCTACAATGAGCAGTTCTTC.

This chain links TRBV2 with TRBJ1-2; D unclear. The germline gives CDR1 SNHLY, CDR2 FYNNEI. The V end was cut by 0 bases, the J end by 4 bases, with 6 bases between. The CDR3 spans 13 residues. CDR3 in amino acids: CASSEAPSYGYTF. CDR3 DNA: TGTGCCAGCAGTGAAGCACCTAGCTATGGCTACACCTTC.

J is TRBJ2-5 and V is TRBV5-1; 7 nucleotides agree with TRBD1. The CDR3 has 15 amino acids. V was pared by 2 bases and J by 3 bases, with 7 bases of the junction left unmatched. Germline V CDR1 and CDR2: SGHRS, YFSETQ. The CDR3 loop is CASSFRRGPEETQYF. The CDR3 DNA reads TGCGCCAGCAGCTTCCGAAGGGGGCCGGAAGAGACCCAGTACTTC.

This chain connects TRBV19 to TRBJ1-6; 10 bases are a match to TRBD1. CDR1 and CDR2 (germline): LNHDA, SQIVND (reference sequence). This CDR3 is built from 15 residues. The trim removed 4 bases at V and 8 bases at J, leaving 5 bases unmatched. The chain's CDR3 is CASSTTGGRDSPLHF. CDR3 in DNA: TGTGCCAGTAGTACGACAGGGGGCCGTGATTCACCCCTCCACTTT.

The genes are TRBV18 and TRBJ2-7, with 10 bases lining up with TRBD1. This CDR3 has 14 amino acids. In germline, CDR1 is KGHSH, CDR2 LQKENI. The ends lost 2 bases at V and 4 bases at J; junction bases unmatched: 2. The CDR3 sequence is CASSPGTGAYEQYF. For the CDR3, the DNA is TGTGCCAGCTCACCAGGGACAGGGGCTTACGAGCAGTACTTC.

Here the CDR3 reads CASSQVAGGPDTQYF. The CDR3 coding sequence is TGTGCCAGCAGCCAAGTAGCGGGGGGGCCAGATACGCAGTATTTT. V is TRBV4-2 and J is TRBJ2-3, with 11 bases matching TRBD2. The V and J ends lost 1 base and 4 bases, in that order; junction bases with no gene match: 1. Germline CDR1 LGHNA, CDR2 YNFKEQ. This CDR3 is built from 15 residues.

This chain links TRBV7-6 with TRBJ2-7; D may be TRBD1 (5 bases). V lost 6 bases and J 5 bases, leaving 26 bases between the germline ends. The germline CDR1 and CDR2 sequences are SGHVS and FNYEAQ. The CDR3 contains 17 residues. The CDR3 spells CASSQGIWQGRNHEQYF. CDR3 nucleotides: TGTGCCAGCAGTCAAGGGATATGGCAGGGTAGGAACCACGAGCAGTACTTC.

With respect to this clone: The sample carries other DNA sequences with the same CDR3. The V and J genes are TRBV28 and TRBJ1-5; 7 nucleotides agree with TRBD1. Germline V gives CDR1 MDHEN, CDR2 SYDVKM. V was clipped by 3 bases and J by 3 bases; unmatched bases: 5. The CDR3 extends over 15 amino acids. The CDR3 DNA follows: TGTGCCAGCAGTTTCTCGACAGGGTTCAATCAGCCCCAGCATTTT. It is translated as CASSFSTGFNQPQHF. Combining the CDR3 with reference TRBV28 and TRBJ1-5 gives the whole variable domain DVKVTQSSRYLVKRTGEKVFLECVQDMDHENMFWYRQDPGLGLRLIYFSYDVKMKEKGDIPEGYSVSREKKERFSLILESASTNQTSMYLCASSFSTGFNQPQHFGDGTRLSIL.